This TCR beta chain was observed in a study of vaccination effects on CD4 cells after COVID-19. Findings of the study overall: Late after vaccination, infection- and vaccine-induced clones showed marked clonal contraction. After vaccination of healthy people, only 1 of 255 vaccine-induced clones cross-reacted with common cold coronaviruses.

Sequencing was performed with immunoSEQ multiplex PCR; in TCRdb, only in-frame clones are kept and a portion is missing. The sample includes tens of thousands of clones, approximately 76% of them seen just once. Concerning this clone: The target antigen is unknown.

Antigen-specific CD4+ T cells were first expanded with viral peptide pools by the ViraFEST assay and only then sequenced. Cultured cells yielded isolated CD4+ T cells after 10 days. No vaccinee had earlier SARS-CoV-2 infection, and nucleocapsid antibodies were negative. It was on days 3 and 7 that half the medium was replaced with IL-2 medium. This receptor was identified in a human donor who received a COVID-19 vaccine. The sequencing used CD4+ T cells from PBMCs cultured with HCoV-NL63 spike peptides, collected before COVID-19 vaccination.

The CDR3: CASSADWPLNSPLHF. The CDR3 DNA reads as TGTGCCAGCAGTGCGGACTGGCCCCTCAATTCACCCCTCCACTTT. The chain joins TRBV6-2 or TRBV6-3 to TRBJ1-6; D remains unclear. Germline CDR1 reads MNHEY; CDR2 reads SVGEGT. The CDR3 has 15 residues. Trimming stripped 5 bases from V and 7 bases from J, with 15 bases between.